The T cell receptor beta chain described here comes from a study of identical twins. Regarding the study as a whole: Insertions were reduced in abundant cord blood beta clonotypes but not in memory repertoires. Zero-insertion analyses could be partly confounded by invariant MAIT and iNKT cells.

V lost 5 bases, J lost 3 bases, and 10 bases lay in between. Germline CDR1 and CDR2: LNHDA and SQIVND (reference sequence). The CDR3 has 13 residues. This clonotype was seen a few times. Its antigen is as yet unknown. Template switching created a universal primer site, and the cDNA included unique molecular identifiers. TCRdb called the 5' RACE reads again in MiXCR, with one record for every CDR3 protein. The profile shows 500,000 or so distinct CDR3 sequences, about 14% of them singletons. The data also belong to a second study, concerning yellow fever vaccine responses in identical twins.

Sequencing used CD4+ T cells sorted from blood. The source of this sequence is a woman between 18 and 30 years old in good health. The chain recombines TRBV19 with TRBJ1-2; TRBD1 is a possible D gene (5 bases). CDR3 DNA sequence: TGTGCCAGTAGTGTGTCAGGGCACTATGGCTACACCTTC. This encodes CASSVSGHYGYTF.